This T cell receptor beta chain was recovered during a study of read filtering for tumor transcriptome and immune sequencing. Study at large: DNase treatment preceded whole-transcriptome library preparation.

Sampling of bone marrow took place during active disease in every patient. As concerns this clonotype: Its antigen is unknown. It may be a read error: a sequence one base away is much more abundant.

This CDR3 has 15 residues. The V end lost 6 bases, the J end lost 4 bases, and 18 bases lay between the germline ends. The V gene's germline CDR1 is SGHRS and CDR2 YFSETQ. From around 0.4 ug of RNA, a library with molecular barcoded alpha/delta and beta/gamma adaptors was made. Each CDR3 protein gets one entry after TCRdb re-called the reads with MiXCR. This sample has roughly 56,000 distinct CDR3 sequences, with under 20% found just once. Study findings and constraints: About 81.9% of IR-seq clonotypes had a single read, yet these held approximately 3.5% of reads. RNA-seq captured clonotypes less deeply and reliably than IR-seq.

This chain joins TRBV5-1 and TRBJ2-3; D possibly corresponds to TRBD2 (5 bases). The sample was a population of CD138-negative cells sorted from bone marrow. The TCR comes from a donor over 35 with multiple myeloma. CDR3 coding DNA: TGCGCCAGCAATCGCTTCGGAATTAGCGCAGATACGCAGTATTTT. Protein product: CASNRFGISADTQYF.